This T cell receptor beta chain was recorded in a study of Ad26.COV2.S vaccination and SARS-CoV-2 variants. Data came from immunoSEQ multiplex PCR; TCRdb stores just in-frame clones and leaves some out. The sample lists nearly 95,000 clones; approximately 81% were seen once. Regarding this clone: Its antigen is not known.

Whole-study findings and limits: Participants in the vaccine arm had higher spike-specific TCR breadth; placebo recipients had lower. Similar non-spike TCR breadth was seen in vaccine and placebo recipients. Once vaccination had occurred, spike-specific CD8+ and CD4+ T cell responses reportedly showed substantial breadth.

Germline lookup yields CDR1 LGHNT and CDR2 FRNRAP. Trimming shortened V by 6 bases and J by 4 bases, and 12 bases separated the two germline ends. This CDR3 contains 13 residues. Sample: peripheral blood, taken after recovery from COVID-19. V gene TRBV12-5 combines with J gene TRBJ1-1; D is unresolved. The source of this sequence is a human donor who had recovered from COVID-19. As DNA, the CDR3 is TGTGCTAGTGGGACTACGCATTGCACTGAAGCTTTCTTT. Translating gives CASGTTHCTEAFF.